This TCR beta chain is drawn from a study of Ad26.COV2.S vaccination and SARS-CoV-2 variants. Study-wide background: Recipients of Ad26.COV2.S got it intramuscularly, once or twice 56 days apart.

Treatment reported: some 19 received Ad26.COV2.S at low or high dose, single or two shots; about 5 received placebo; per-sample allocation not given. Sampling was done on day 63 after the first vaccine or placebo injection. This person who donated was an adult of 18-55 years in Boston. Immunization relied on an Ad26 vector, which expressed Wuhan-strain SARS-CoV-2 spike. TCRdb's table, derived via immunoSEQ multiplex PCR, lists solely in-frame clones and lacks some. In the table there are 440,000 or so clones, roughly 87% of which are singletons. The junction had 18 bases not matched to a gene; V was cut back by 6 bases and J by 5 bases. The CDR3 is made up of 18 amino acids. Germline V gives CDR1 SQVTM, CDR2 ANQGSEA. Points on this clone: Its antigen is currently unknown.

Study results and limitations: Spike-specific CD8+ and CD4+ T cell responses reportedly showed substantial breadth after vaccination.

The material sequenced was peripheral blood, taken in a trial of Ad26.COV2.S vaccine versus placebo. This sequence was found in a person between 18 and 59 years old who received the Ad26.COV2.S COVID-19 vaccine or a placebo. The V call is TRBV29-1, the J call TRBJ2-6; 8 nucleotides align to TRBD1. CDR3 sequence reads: CSVDLPTGGDRRANVLTF. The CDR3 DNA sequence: TGCAGCGTAGACCTACCCACAGGGGGTGACCGCCGGGCCAACGTCCTGACTTTC.